Following are 27 T cell receptor beta chains from one sample sequenced in a study of cytomegalovirus exposure and HLA in healthy donors. The study ran its PCR with 60 Vbeta and 13 Jbeta primers. Only in-frame clones appear in the TCRdb table, and some are missing; sequencing was by immunoSEQ multiplex PCR. The sample has more than 70,000 clones; approximately 80% are singletons. Input material: PBMCs. The receptors were sampled from a young man in good health and CMV-seropositive.

The gene calls are TRBV2 and TRBJ1-5; a possible D gene is TRBD1 (5 bases). CDR1 is SNHLY, CDR2 FYNNEI, per germline. The CDR3 extends over 13 amino acids. V dropped 9 bases and J dropped 7 bases, with 16 bases sitting between them. For the CDR3, the DNA is TGTGCCAGTACTGACAGATCGGTCCAGCCCCAGCATTTT. It specifies CASTDRSVQPQHF.

The chain couples TRBV6-5 to TRBJ1-3; D not resolved. Trimming left V 10 bases short and J 4 bases short, with 17 bases between. Germline CDR1 reads MNHEY; CDR2 reads SVGAGI. The CDR3 spans 14 residues. DNA for the CDR3: TGTGCCACTAGTCGGGGAGAGGACGGAAACACCATATATTTT. Translating gives CATSRGEDGNTIYF.

This chain links TRBV30 with TRBJ2-2; weak D call: TRBD2 (6 bases). V lost 7 bases and J 2 bases, leaving 17 bases between the germline ends. CDR1 GTSNPN and CDR2 SVGIG come from the germline V gene (reference sequence). This CDR3 is 15 amino acids long. CDR3 coding DNA: TGTGCCTTAGGGTCGGGACTCGTCAACACCGGGGAGCTGTTTTTT. The encoded protein is CALGSGLVNTGELFF.

This clone was seen just once. The V gene is TRBV18, the J gene TRBJ2-7; 8 nucleotides agree with TRBD1. CDR1 KGHSH and CDR2 LQKENI come from the germline V gene. The length of the CDR3 is 15 residues. V lost 6 bases and J lost 1; bases outside the gene matches: 8. CDR3 sequence: CASSADRGSSYEQYV. CDR3 coding DNA: TGTGCCAGCTCGGCCGACAGGGGCAGTTCCTACGAGCAGTACGTC.

This clone was recorded a few times. This chain links TRBV4-1 with TRBJ2-3, with D maybe TRBD2 (6 bases). The CDR3 loop spans 17 amino acids. V was clipped by 0 bases and J by 4 bases, with 17 bases between them. CDR1 is MGHRA, CDR2 YSYEKL, per germline. The CDR3 DNA follows: TGCGCCAGCAGCCAAGATCTAGCGCAGTCTCATGCAGATACGCAGTATTTT. Its translation: CASSQDLAQSHADTQYF.

The chain uses TRBV29-1 and TRBJ1-3, with 10 positions matching TRBD1. CDR1 and CDR2 (germline): SQVTM, ANQGSEA. The CDR3 contains 14 residues. Losses at the gene ends were 4 bases for V and 7 bases for J; bases not matched to a gene: 7. The CDR3 loop is CSVGTGGQRNTIYF. Here the CDR3 DNA reads TGCAGCGTTGGGACAGGGGGTCAGCGGAACACCATATATTTT.

This chain links TRBV30 with TRBJ1-1, with 8 nucleotides matching TRBD1. The germline gives CDR1 GTSNPN, CDR2 SVGIG (reference sequence). This CDR3 is 16 amino acids long. V gave up 1 base and J gave up 1 base; unmatched junction bases: 8. CDR3 protein: CAWSARDRLTNTEAFF. The CDR3 coding sequence is TGTGCCTGGAGTGCCCGGGACAGGCTAACGAACACTGAAGCTTTCTTT.

This chain connects TRBV28 to TRBJ1-5; possibly TRBD1 for D (5 bases). Trimming pared 3 bases from V and 4 bases from J, leaving 16 bases between. Germline V gene lookup returns CDR1 MDHEN and CDR2 SYDVKM. The length of the CDR3 is 16 residues. The CDR3 nucleotides read TGTGCCAGCAGTTTCCCCCCCAGGGAAGGAAATCAGCCCCAGCATTTT. Translating gives CASSFPPREGNQPQHF.

The chain uses TRBV11-2 and TRBJ2-7, with 10 nucleotides matching TRBD2. With 1 base clipped from V and 2 bases from J, the junction kept 8 bases outside the gene matches. Germline V gene data show CDR1 as SGHAT and CDR2 as FQNNGV. This CDR3 region has 17 residues. The CDR3 region has the DNA TGTGCCAGCAGCTTAGGTCTAGCGGGAGAGTCGGCCTACGAGCAGTACTTC. Protein product: CASSLGLAGESAYEQYF.

The chain is built from TRBV28 and TRBJ2-2; 10 bases fit TRBD1. This CDR3 contains 15 residues. The J segment lost 7 bases and the V segment lost 3 bases, leaving 5 bases of the junction unmatched. Germline CDR1 MDHEN, CDR2 SYDVKM. The CDR3 loop reads CASSFPDRGDGELFF. The CDR3 nucleotides read TGTGCCAGCAGTTTCCCGGACAGGGGGGACGGGGAGCTGTTTTTT.

V and J are TRBV5-4 and TRBJ2-6; 7 bases match TRBD1. The CDR3 is 17 residues long. The V segment lost 0 bases and the J segment 0 bases; nucleotides outside the gene matches: 3. Germline lookup yields CDR1 SGHNT and CDR2 YYREEE (reference sequence). CDR3 nucleotides: TGTGCCAGCAGCTTGGGACAGGGCGTCTCTGGGGCCAACGTCCTGACTTTC. Translating gives CASSLGQGVSGANVLTF.

The DNA for the CDR3 is TGCGCCAGCAGCTCGGGACAGGGGGACCTCCAGCATTTT. Protein product: CASSSGQGDLQHF. The chain recombines TRBV5-1 with TRBJ1-5; 11 nucleotides match TRBD1. This CDR3 comprises 13 residues. The J segment lost 12 bases and the V segment lost 3 bases, leaving 5 bases of the junction unmatched. The germline V gene has CDR1 SGHRS and CDR2 YFSETQ.

This rearrangement joins TRBV19 to TRBJ1-5; D might be TRBD1 (5 bases). V lost 4 bases, J lost 3 bases, and 16 bases lay in between. The germline V gene encodes CDR1 LNHDA and CDR2 SQIVND (reference sequence). The CDR3 has 16 amino acids. CDR3 sequence: CASSNPPGGFNQPQHF. In nucleotides, the CDR3 is TGTGCCAGTAGTAACCCCCCGGGGGGGTTCAATCAGCCCCAGCATTTT.

This clone showed up just once. The chain recombines TRBV5-6 with TRBJ2-7; possibly TRBD1 for D (6 bases). The V end lost 2 bases, the J end lost 5 bases, and 17 bases lay between the germline ends. CDR3 length: 15 residues. The germline V gene encodes CDR1 SGHDT and CDR2 YYEEEE. In DNA form, the CDR3 reads TGTGCCAGCAGCTTCGGTATGGTAGGGGGAAACGAGCAGTACTTC. Translating gives CASSFGMVGGNEQYF.

This clone was observed a handful of times. The chain joins TRBV12-5 to TRBJ2-5; 8 nucleotides line up with TRBD2. Germline V gene sequence: CDR1 LGHNT, CDR2 FRNRAP. V trimming: 11 bases; J trimming: 4 bases; junction bases outside the gene matches: 15. The CDR3 is made up of 15 amino acids. Written as DNA, the CDR3 is TGTGCTGTCGGGGGGGCGGAGGTGTGGAGAGAGACCCAGTACTTC. It translates to CAVGGAEVWRETQYF.

This chain uses TRBV6-5 with TRBJ2-7, with 7 bases matching TRBD2. The CDR3 is 14 amino acids. Trimming at V came to 6 bases and at J to 6 bases, leaving 11 bases not matched to a gene. CDR1 MNHEY and CDR2 SVGAGI come from the germline V gene. Here the CDR3 DNA reads TGTGCCAGCAGAGTACGGGGGAGGGCCGGCGAGCAGTACTTC. This translates into CASRVRGRAGEQYF.

The chain recombines TRBV4-1 with TRBJ1-1, with D unresolved. V shed 6 bases and J shed 0 bases, with 8 bases lying between them. The CDR3 sequence is 13 residues long. The germline CDR1 and CDR2 sequences are MGHRA and YSYEKL. The CDR3 region has the DNA TGCGCCAGCAGGGGAGAGATGAACACTGAAGCTTTCTTT. It translates to CASRGEMNTEAFF.

The genes are TRBV30 and TRBJ2-7; TRBD2 is a possible D gene (6 bases). The ends were cut back, 5 bases at V and 3 bases at J, with 20 bases in the middle. Germline lookup yields CDR1 GTSNPN and CDR2 SVGIG (reference sequence). The CDR3 length is 15 residues. The CDR3 loop is CAWSPMGGSGYEQYF. The CDR3 DNA reads TGTGCCTGGTCACCCATGGGGGGATCTGGCTACGAGCAGTACTTC.

This chain uses TRBV10-3 with TRBJ1-2; 10 nucleotides line up with TRBD1. This CDR3 has 15 residues. Trimming at V came to 6 bases and at J to 6 bases, leaving 10 bases not matched to a gene. Germline V gives CDR1 ENHRY, CDR2 SYGVKD. The CDR3: CAIRSETGGANGYTF. For the CDR3, the DNA is TGTGCCATCAGGAGCGAGACAGGGGGCGCGAATGGCTACACCTTC.

The rearrangement uses TRBV4-3 and TRBJ2-4, with TRBD1 matching 7 bases. From germline, CDR1 is LGHNA and CDR2 YSLEER. The CDR3 is made up of 15 amino acids. J was trimmed by 6 bases and V by 2 bases; bases with no gene match: 7. CDR3 residues: CASSQSTGVGNIQYF. Written as DNA, the CDR3 is TGCGCCAGCAGCCAATCTACAGGGGTGGGAAACATTCAGTACTTC.

The rearrangement uses TRBV7-8 and TRBJ2-5; 11 bases align to TRBD2. This CDR3 comprises 17 residues. Germline CDR1 reads SGHVS; CDR2 reads FQNEAQ. Unmatched junction bases numbered 7, after V lost 0 bases and J lost 4 bases. CDR3 protein: CASSLAASGGQRETQYF. The CDR3 bases are TGTGCCAGCAGCTTAGCAGCTAGCGGGGGGCAGAGAGAGACCCAGTACTTC.

The V gene is TRBV9, the J gene TRBJ1-2; TRBD1 matches at 7 bases. From germline, CDR1 is SGDLS and CDR2 YYNGEE. V was pared by 5 bases and J by 8 bases, with 15 bases of the junction left unmatched. The CDR3 contains 15 residues. The CDR3 DNA sequence: TGTGCCAGCAGGGCAGGAAGGGGGCGCGGAGGAGGCTACACCTTC. Translation gives CASRAGRGRGGGYTF. The complete variable domain, with remaining parts taken from reference TRBV9 and TRBJ1-2, reads DSGVTQTPKHLITATGQRVTLRCSPRSGDLSVYWYQQSLDQGLQFLIQYYNGEERAKGNILERFSAQQFPDLHSELNLSSLELGDSALYFCASRAGRGRGGGYTFGSGTRLTVV.

CDR3 nucleotide sequence: TGTGCCAGCAGCACCTTACAGGGTTCGAACACTGAAGCTTTCTTT. Translation gives CASSTLQGSNTEAFF. This rearrangement joins TRBV7-9 to TRBJ1-1; TRBD1 is a possible D gene (6 bases). Germline lookup yields CDR1 SEHNR and CDR2 FQNEAQ (reference sequence). CDR3 length: 15 amino acids. Trimming removed 5 bases from V and 1 base from J, with 14 bases in between.

V gene TRBV7-9 combines with J gene TRBJ2-2; perhaps TRBD1 as D (6 bases). Germline CDR1 SEHNR, CDR2 FQNEAQ (reference sequence). This CDR3 is built from 14 residues. V was clipped by 2 bases and J by 5 bases, with 9 bases between them. CDR3 nucleotide sequence: TGTGCCAGCAGCTTAAGAGGGGGAACCGGGGAGCTGTTTTTT. Translated: CASSLRGGTGELFF.

The chain joins TRBV7-9 to TRBJ2-1; 12 bases agree with TRBD2. The trim removed 1 base at V and 9 bases at J, leaving 4 bases unmatched. Looked up from germline, CDR1 is SEHNR and CDR2 is FQNEAQ (reference sequence). This CDR3 has 15 amino acids. The CDR3 protein is CASSLGLAGAGEQFF. The CDR3 DNA follows: TGTGCCAGCAGCTTAGGACTAGCGGGAGCGGGTGAGCAGTTCTTC. Together with reference TRBV7-9 and TRBJ2-1, the CDR3 gives the full variable domain: DTGVSQNPRHKITKRGQNVTFRCDPISEHNRLYWYRQTLGQGPEFLTYFQNEAQLEKSRLLSDRFSAERPKGSFSTLEIQRTEQGDSAMYLCASSLGLAGAGEQFFGPGTRLTVL.

J is TRBJ1-5 and V is TRBV29-1; 7 positions agree with TRBD1. V trimming: 4 bases; J trimming: 3 bases; junction bases outside the gene matches: 3. The CDR3 contains 13 residues. Looked up from germline, CDR1 is SQVTM and CDR2 is ANQGSEA. The CDR3 region is CSVADRVNQPQHF. The CDR3 DNA reads TGCAGCGTTGCCGACAGGGTCAATCAGCCCCAGCATTTT.

The rearrangement links TRBV2 to TRBJ2-5; TRBD2 matches 9 bases. Germline CDR1 reads SNHLY; CDR2 reads FYNNEI. The CDR3 consists of 14 residues. V lost 6 bases and J lost 4; bases outside the gene matches: 6. The CDR3 sequence: CASSRSTSGETQYF. The CDR3 DNA reads as TGTGCCAGCAGCCGGTCGACTAGCGGAGAGACCCAGTACTTC.